One sample yielded the 18 T cell receptor beta chains listed below, sequenced in a study of shared clonotypes between healthy human individuals. Libraries were prepared by immunoSEQ multiplex PCR; TCRdb keeps only in-frame clonotypes and omits some of them. The table shows around 300,000 clones, with roughly 84% occurring only once. The sequenced sample was memory CD8+ T cells sorted from blood. The subset: CD45RO+ cells pooled with CCR7-negative TemRA cells. These receptors all stem from a man between 18 and 35 years old in good health.

In its sample, this clone was seen once. This sequence joins TRBV27 and TRBJ1-2; the D is unclear. The CDR3 extends over 16 amino acids. Trimming left V 2 bases short and J 4 bases short, with 17 bases between. Per germline, CDR1 MNHEY and CDR2 SMNVEV (reference sequence). The CDR3 region is CASSLVGPVMAYGYTF. Here the CDR3 DNA reads TGTGCCAGCAGTTTAGTTGGGCCCGTGATGGCCTATGGCTACACCTTC.

There are many counts of this clone. The chain employs TRBV4-2 and TRBJ1-2; D remains ambiguous. The V gene lost 0 bases and the J gene lost 2 bases, with 10 bases spanning the gap. Germline CDR1 is LGHNA and CDR2 is YNFKEQ. The CDR3 covers 15 residues. Written as DNA, the CDR3 is TGTGCCAGCAGCCAAGAATTCGGGCAAAACTATGGCTACACCTTC. It is translated as CASSQEFGQNYGYTF.

The chain's CDR3 is CASSPQPSGTGIYEQYF. In DNA form, the CDR3 reads TGCGCCAGCAGCCCACAACCATCCGGGACAGGGATCTACGAGCAGTACTTC. The chain combines TRBV4-1 with TRBJ2-7, with 9 bases aligning to TRBD1. Trimming at V came to 4 bases and at J to 3 bases, leaving 13 bases not matched to a gene. Germline V CDR1 and CDR2: MGHRA, YSYEKL. The CDR3 contains 17 residues.

This chain links TRBV6-1 with TRBJ2-7; 8 bases line up with TRBD1. CDR3 length equals 13 residues. V trimming: 1 base; J trimming: 7 bases; junction bases outside the gene matches: 3. CDR1 is MNHNS and CDR2 is SASEGT in the germline V gene. CDR3 protein: CASSEGTGWEQYF. The CDR3 DNA is TGTGCCAGCAGTGAAGGGACAGGGTGGGAGCAGTACTTC.

The chain joins TRBV6-5 to TRBJ2-3, with D possibly being TRBD1 (5 bases). CDR3 length equals 14 residues. Germline loops: CDR1 MNHEY, CDR2 SVGAGI. V gave up 5 bases and J gave up 4 bases, with 13 bases separating them. The CDR3 sequence: CASSALDTPDTQYF. For the CDR3, the DNA is TGTGCCAGCAGTGCCCTGGACACGCCAGATACGCAGTATTTT.

This clone was observed a single time. This sequence joins TRBV30 and TRBJ1-2; maybe TRBD1 (5 bases). This CDR3 contains 14 residues. CDR1 is GTSNPN, CDR2 SVGIG, per germline (reference sequence). Trimming took 2 bases from V and 7 from J, leaving 17 bases between them. In nucleotides, the CDR3 is TGTGCCTGGAGTCGACAGTGGTACAAAGGTGGCTACACCTTC. It translates to CAWSRQWYKGGYTF.

The J gene is TRBJ1-1, the V gene TRBV10-3, with 9 bases fitting TRBD1. There are 16 residues in the CDR3. Germline V lookup: CDR1 ENHRY, CDR2 SYGVKD. The V segment lost 6 bases and the J segment 0 bases; nucleotides outside the gene matches: 8. The CDR3 nucleotides read TGTGCCATCAGCTCGGGACAGGGTTTTATGAACACTGAAGCTTTCTTT. This translates into CAISSGQGFMNTEAFF.

The chain carries TRBV28 and TRBJ1-6; unclear D gene. V was cut by 0 bases and J by 8 bases, with 2 bases left in between. Germline CDR1 is MDHEN and CDR2 is SYDVKM. The CDR3 is 12 amino acids. The CDR3 DNA reads as TGTGCCAGCAGTTTATGGGATTCACCCCTCCACTTT. Translated: CASSLWDSPLHF.

Remarks on this clone: Germline and junction disagree at one end, which may indicate a read error. For the CDR3, the DNA is TGTGCTAGCAGCCTAGGGGGGGGTTCCGAGCAGTACTTC. It specifies CASSLGGGSEQYF. V gene TRBV7-7 combines with J gene TRBJ2-7; D perhaps matches TRBD2 (7 bases). Germline V gene lookup returns CDR1 SSHAT and CDR2 FNYEAQ (reference sequence). The CDR3 is 13 residues long.

This rearrangement joins TRBV5-1 to TRBJ1-6, with D possibly being TRBD1 (6 bases). Germline V gives CDR1 SGHRS, CDR2 YFSETQ. This CDR3 has 15 amino acids. Deletions cut 0 bases from V and 5 bases from J, with 9 bases between. The CDR3 nucleotides are TGCGCCAGCAGCTTGGACGGGGGCAATAATTCACCCCTCCACTTT. It yields the protein CASSLDGGNNSPLHF.

The chain couples TRBV7-9 to TRBJ2-7; weak D call: TRBD1 (6 bases). Trimming left V 1 base short and J 4 bases short, with 14 bases between. The germline CDR1 and CDR2 sequences are SEHNR and FQNEAQ (reference sequence). The CDR3 has 15 residues. CDR3 DNA: TGTGCCAGCAGCTTAGGGCAGGGGATCGTTTACGAGCAGTACTTC. Encoded protein: CASSLGQGIVYEQYF.

This chain joins TRBV29-1 and TRBJ1-2; weak D call: TRBD1 (5 bases). Germline assignment: CDR1 SQVTM and CDR2 ANQGSEA. Trimming shortened V by 3 bases and J by 7 bases, and 9 bases separated the two germline ends. The CDR3 runs 11 residues. CDR3 amino acids: CSVEQGLGYTF. Here the CDR3 DNA reads TGCAGCGTTGAGCAGGGCCTTGGCTACACCTTC.

V usage is TRBV5-8 and J usage is TRBJ1-2, with a tentative D call TRBD1 (5 bases). Looked up from germline, CDR1 is SGHTS and CDR2 is YDEGEE. This CDR3 comprises 17 residues. V was cut by 0 bases and J by 6 bases, with 21 bases left in between. In nucleotides, the CDR3 is TGTGCCAGCAGCTTGGTTGAGACAGTCCCCGCGGGGGATGGCTACACCTTC. Protein product: CASSLVETVPAGDGYTF.

The chain combines TRBV5-1 with TRBJ2-5, with 15 bases that match TRBD2. CDR1 SGHRS and CDR2 YFSETQ come from the germline V gene. This CDR3 has 17 amino acids. V shed 3 bases, J shed 1 base, and the junction held 4 bases outside the gene matches. CDR3 nucleotides: TGCGCCAGCAGCTCTGGGACTAGCGGGAGGCCCCAAGAGACCCAGTACTTC. Translating it yields CASSSGTSGRPQETQYF.

The chain uses TRBV19 and TRBJ1-2, with D perhaps matching TRBD1 (6 bases). Deletions cut 7 bases from V and 5 bases from J, with 11 bases between. CDR1 and CDR2 (germline): LNHDA, SQIVND (reference sequence). The length of the CDR3 is 12 residues. CDR3 loop: CASTETGYGYTF. CDR3 nucleotide sequence: TGTGCCAGTACCGAGACAGGTTATGGCTACACCTTC.

This clone was seen just once. This chain links TRBV18 with TRBJ2-7, with a tentative D call TRBD2 (6 bases). This CDR3 has 16 amino acids. Germline CDR1 is KGHSH and CDR2 is LQKENI. Trimming took 4 bases from V and 4 from J, leaving 20 bases between them. CDR3 sequence: CASSLTLGTDSYEQYF. The CDR3 DNA is TGTGCCAGCTCACTTACCCTCGGGACTGACTCGTACGAGCAGTACTTC.

Details on this clone: The sample contains more than one DNA sequence encoding this CDR3. The chain carries TRBV5-1 and TRBJ2-1; no definite D call. Germline values: CDR1 SGHRS, CDR2 YFSETQ. V shed 0 bases and J shed 0 bases, with 7 bases lying between them. The CDR3 spans 15 residues. CDR3 in DNA: TGCGCCAGCAGCTTGGACCGAAGCTCCTACAATGAGCAGTTCTTC. Its translation: CASSLDRSSYNEQFF.

V usage is TRBV27 and J usage is TRBJ1-2, with D unclear. V was clipped by 3 bases and J by 4 bases, with 12 bases between them. Looked up from germline, CDR1 is MNHEY and CDR2 is SMNVEV (reference sequence). The CDR3 runs to 14 residues. The CDR3 DNA sequence: TGTGCCAGCAGTTTGGTCGCGGGGTTCTATGGCTACACCTTC. It yields the protein CASSLVAGFYGYTF.